Here is one T cell receptor (beta chain) with its context. This sample stems from a study of blood T cell repertoires in COVID-19. As for the study in general: Samples of COVID-19 (acute and convalescent) were obtained from the United States, Italy and Spain.

Per the original methods: The assay estimated nucleated cells by amplifying reference gene primers. Sequenced by immunoSEQ multiplex PCR; TCRdb stores in-frame clones only, minus some. V, J and clone size are taken as reported in that table, and D and trimming were inferred from the DNA itself. The data show around 330,000 clones, 85% seen once. The participants were between 18 and 89 years old and came from about two dozen US areas. There are 16 residues in the CDR3. Germline CDR1 and CDR2: SGHRS and YFSETQ. V gave up 0 bases and J gave up 0 bases, with 9 bases separating them. The V and J genes are TRBV5-1 and TRBJ2-2; D is unresolved. The sequenced sample was PBMCs or T cells enriched from blood (not recorded which). The TCR originated in a woman in her thirties who had been exposed to COVID-19. CDR3 residues: CASSLGAGSNTGELFF. CDR3 coding DNA: TGCGCCAGCAGCTTGGGGGCAGGTTCGAACACCGGGGAGCTGTTTTTT.